Listed below are T cell receptor beta chains from one sample, sequenced in a study of T cells of healthy individuals. TCRdb fed the 5' RACE reads into MiXCR, producing one record per CDR3 protein. The repertoire holds some 82,000 distinct CDR3 sequences, with approximately 4.7% as singletons. These receptors originate from a female donor in good health. Both conserved end residues are part of each CDR3. A D gene is named only where the DNA matches it firmly. Size is omitted from some rows. Given values are once, few, many or a class for expanded clones.

V gene	clone size	D gene	J gene	CDR3 length	CDR3 protein	CDR3 DNA
TRBV28	many	-	TRBJ1-2	15	CASSLSDRLNYGYTF	TGTGCCAGCAGTTTATCAGACAGACTCAACTATGGCTACACCTTC
TRBV6-2/TRBV6-3	-	-	TRBJ2-2	15	CASKGSGRNTGELFF	TGTGCCAGCAAGGGGTCCGGGCGGAACACCGGGGAGCTGTTTTTT
TRBV15	-	-	TRBJ2-3	17	CATSRHGLPRGSDTQYF	TGTGCCACCAGCAGACATGGACTCCCTCGGGGCTCAGATACGCAGTATTTT
TRBV20-1	many	TRBD1	TRBJ1-2	13	CSAWYRGDYGYTF	TGCAGTGCTTGGTACAGGGGCGATTATGGCTACACCTTC
TRBV7-7	many	-	TRBJ1-2	13	CASSPLGQGGYTF	TGTGCTAGCAGCCCTCTTGGACAAGGAGGCTACACCTTC
TRBV7-8	-	-	TRBJ1-3	14	CASSPLTSGNTIYF	TGTGCCAGCAGCCCACTAACCTCTGGAAACACCATATATTTT
TRBV28	many	-	TRBJ2-5	16	CASSLSWGKRGETQYF	TGTGCCAGCAGTCTCTCCTGGGGGAAACGAGGAGAGACCCAGTACTTC
TRBV7-2	few	-	TRBJ2-3	14	CASSLARRQGTQYF	TGTGCCAGCAGCTTAGCGCGGCGGCAGGGTACGCAGTATTTT
TRBV12-3/TRBV12-4	-	TRBD1	TRBJ1-4	14	CASSQGAENEKLFF	TGTGCCAGCAGTCAGGGGGCCGAAAATGAAAAACTGTTTTTT
TRBV11-2	many	-	TRBJ2-5	14	CASSLGSVGETQYF	TGTGCCAGCAGCTTAGGGTCTGTTGGAGAGACCCAGTACTTC
TRBV7-9	few	-	TRBJ1-2	13	CASSLDLTYGYTF	TGTGCCAGCAGCCTAGACCTGACCTATGGCTACACCTTC
TRBV14	many	-	TRBJ2-3	17	CASSQSKGPYPADTQYF	TGTGCCAGCAGCCAATCTAAGGGGCCTTACCCTGCAGATACGCAGTATTTT
TRBV6-2/TRBV6-3	many	-	TRBJ2-7	13	CASRGQTLGEQYF	TGTGCCAGCAGAGGACAGACCCTGGGAGAGCAGTACTTC
TRBV20-1	many	-	TRBJ2-3	13	CSARAPSTDTQYF	TGCAGTGCTAGAGCCCCTAGCACAGATACGCAGTATTTT
TRBV6-5	many	-	TRBJ2-7	14	CASSQDRSSYEQYF	TGTGCCAGCAGTCAAGACAGGAGCTCCTACGAGCAGTACTTC
TRBV2	many	-	TRBJ1-5	17	CASSELIGQGSNQPQHF	TGTGCCAGCAGTGAACTCATAGGCCAGGGGAGCAATCAGCCCCAGCATTTT
TRBV3-1	many	TRBD2	TRBJ2-1	20	CASSQNGLAGGPGSYNEQFF	TGTGCCAGCAGCCAAAATGGACTAGCGGGAGGGCCGGGGTCCTACAATGAGCAGTTCTTC
TRBV18	many	TRBD1	TRBJ1-3	14	CASSRDSSGNTIYF	TGTGCCAGCTCACGGGACAGCTCTGGAAACACCATATATTTT
TRBV3-1	-	-	TRBJ1-1	14	CASSQEGMNTEAFF	TGTGCCAGCAGCCAGGAGGGGATGAACACTGAAGCTTTCTTT
TRBV2	many	-	TRBJ2-2	15	CASSGRSRSAGELFF	TGTGCCAGCAGTGGCAGGTCTCGGTCGGCCGGGGAGCTGTTTTTT
TRBV14	many	TRBD2	TRBJ2-1	18	CASSPRVGLAGSDNEQFF	TGTGCCAGCAGCCCCAGGGTGGGACTAGCGGGCAGCGACAATGAGCAGTTCTTC
TRBV29-1	few	-	TRBJ1-1	11	CSVEWNTEAFF	TGCAGCGTTGAGTGGAACACTGAAGCTTTCTTT
TRBV2	few	TRBD2	TRBJ2-1	16	CASSADLADSYNEQFF	TGTGCCAGCAGTGCAGACCTAGCGGACTCCTACAATGAGCAGTTCTTC
TRBV30	few	-	TRBJ1-3	14	CAWSASIFRNTIYF	TGTGCCTGGAGTGCCTCGATCTTTAGAAACACCATATATTTT
TRBV27	few	-	TRBJ1-2	13	CASSFRANYGYTF	TGTGCCAGCAGTTTCAGGGCTAACTATGGCTACACCTTC
TRBV6-5	many	-	TRBJ1-1	15	CASGDPALGVTEAFF	TGTGCCAGCGGGGATCCTGCCCTTGGTGTAACTGAAGCTTTCTTT
TRBV9	-	TRBD2	TRBJ2-5	17	CASSVGSSGGLQETQYF	TGTGCCAGCAGCGTAGGGTCTAGCGGGGGCCTCCAAGAGACCCAGTACTTC
TRBV7-2	few	TRBD2	TRBJ2-1	15	CASTLAGSSYNEQFF	TGTGCCAGCACCCTAGCGGGGAGCTCCTACAATGAGCAGTTCTTC
TRBV20-1	many	-	TRBJ1-2	13	CSASGTLTGGYTF	TGCAGTGCTTCCGGGACCTTGACGGGTGGCTACACCTTC
TRBV10-3	many	-	TRBJ1-4	14	CAIRESSTNEKLFF	TGTGCCATCAGAGAGAGCTCAACTAATGAAAAACTGTTTTTT
TRBV7-6	-	TRBD1	TRBJ2-7	14	CASSPTGTDYEQYF	TGTGCCAGCAGCCCAACCGGGACAGACTACGAGCAGTACTTC
TRBV29-1	many	TRBD1	TRBJ2-7	14	CSAHDRASSYEQYF	TGCAGCGCTCATGACAGGGCCTCCTCCTACGAGCAGTACTTC
TRBV6-6	many	-	TRBJ1-4	13	CASSHSTNEKLFF	TGTGCCAGCAGTCACTCAACTAATGAAAAACTGTTTTTT
TRBV6-5	many	-	TRBJ2-2	13	CASSYSIVGELFF	TGTGCCAGCAGTTACTCGATCGTCGGGGAGCTGTTTTTT